This T cell receptor beta chain was recorded in a study of identical twins. TCRdb called the 5' RACE reads again in MiXCR, with one record for every CDR3 protein. The table has 1.5 million to 2 million distinct CDR3 sequences, around a third seen once. The V gene lost 4 bases and the J gene lost 4 bases, with 15 bases spanning the gap. Germline V CDR1 and CDR2: SGDLS, YYNGEE. This CDR3 contains 15 residues. This clonotype was seen a handful of times. The V gene is TRBV9, the J gene TRBJ1-5; D unclear. This receptor was taken from a newborn girl in good health. Sequencing was performed on cord blood. The CDR3 DNA sequence: TGTGCCAGCAGCCCCGGAGTTTCGGTTAATCAGCCCCAGCATTTT. Translation gives CASSPGVSVNQPQHF.